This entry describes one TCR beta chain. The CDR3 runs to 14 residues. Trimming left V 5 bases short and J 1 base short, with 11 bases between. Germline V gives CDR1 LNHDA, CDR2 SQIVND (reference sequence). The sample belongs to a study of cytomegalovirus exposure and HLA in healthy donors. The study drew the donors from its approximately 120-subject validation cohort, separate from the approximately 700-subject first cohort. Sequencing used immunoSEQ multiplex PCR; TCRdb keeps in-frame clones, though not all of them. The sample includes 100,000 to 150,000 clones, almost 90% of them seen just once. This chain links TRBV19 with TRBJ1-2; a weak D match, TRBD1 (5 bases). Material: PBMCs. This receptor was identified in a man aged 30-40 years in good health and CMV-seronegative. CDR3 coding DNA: TGTGCCAGTAGTGACCACAGGAGTAACTATGGCTACACCTTC. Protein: CASSDHRSNYGYTF. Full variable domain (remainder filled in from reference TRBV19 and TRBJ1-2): DGGITQSPKYLFRKEGQNVTLSCEQNLNHDAMYWYRQDPGQGLRLIYYSQIVNDFQKGDIAEGYSVSREKKESFPLTVTSAQKNPTAFYLCASSDHRSNYGYTFGSGTRLTVV.